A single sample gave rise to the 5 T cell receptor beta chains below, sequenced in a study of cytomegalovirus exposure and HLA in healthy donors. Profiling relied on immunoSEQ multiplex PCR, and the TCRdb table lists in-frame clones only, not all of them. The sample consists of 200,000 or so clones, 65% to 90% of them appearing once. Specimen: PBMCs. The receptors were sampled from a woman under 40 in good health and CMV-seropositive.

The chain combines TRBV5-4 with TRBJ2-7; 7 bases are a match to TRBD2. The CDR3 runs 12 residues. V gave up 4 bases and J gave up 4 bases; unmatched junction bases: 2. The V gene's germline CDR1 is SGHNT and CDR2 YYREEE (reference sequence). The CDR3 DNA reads TGTGCCAGCAGCCGGGGGGATTACGAGCAGTACTTC. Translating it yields CASSRGDYEQYF.

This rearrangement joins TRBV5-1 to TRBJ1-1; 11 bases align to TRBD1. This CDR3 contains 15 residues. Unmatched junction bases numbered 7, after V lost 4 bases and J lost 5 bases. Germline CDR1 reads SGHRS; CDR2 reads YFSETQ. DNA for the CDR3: TGCGCCAGCAGCGGACAGGGGGCGCCAGAAACTGAAGCTTTCTTT. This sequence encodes CASSGQGAPETEAFF.

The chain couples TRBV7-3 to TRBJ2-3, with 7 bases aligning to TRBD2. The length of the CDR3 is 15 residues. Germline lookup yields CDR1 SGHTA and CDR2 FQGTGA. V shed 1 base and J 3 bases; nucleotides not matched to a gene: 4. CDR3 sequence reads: CASSLMAGETDTQYF. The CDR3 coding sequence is TGTGCCAGCAGCTTAATGGCGGGAGAGACAGATACGCAGTATTTT.

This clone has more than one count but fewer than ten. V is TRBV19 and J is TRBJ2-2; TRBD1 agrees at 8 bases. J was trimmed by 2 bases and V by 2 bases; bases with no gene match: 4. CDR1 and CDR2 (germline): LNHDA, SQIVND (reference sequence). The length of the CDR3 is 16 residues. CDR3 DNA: TGTGCCAGTAGTATACGCAGGGGGCTCAACACCGGGGAGCTGTTTTTT. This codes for CASSIRRGLNTGELFF.

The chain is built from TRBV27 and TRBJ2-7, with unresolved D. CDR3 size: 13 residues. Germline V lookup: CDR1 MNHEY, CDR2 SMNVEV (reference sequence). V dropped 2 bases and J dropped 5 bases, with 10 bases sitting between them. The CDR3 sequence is CASSLEYRDEQYF. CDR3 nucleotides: TGTGCCAGCAGTTTAGAGTACCGGGACGAGCAGTACTTC.